The clone carrying this TCR beta chain was recorded only once. Its specificity is not known. The data are from a study of T cells in Graves' hyperthyroidism and ophthalmopathy. Amplification yielded TCR beta CDR3 regions, with RNA transcripts as the source. A set of HTBI primers served as the primers for a first-round RT-PCR of the TCR CDR3. TCRdb reprocessed the multiplex PCR reads with MiXCR, giving one entry per CDR3 protein. The table shows about 570,000 distinct CDR3 sequences, with more than 45% occurring only once. Study-wide results and limits: Most clonotypes expanded in thyroid above 0.001 were likewise present in blood.

Germline values: CDR1 MDHEN, CDR2 SYDVKM. The V end lost 6 bases, the J end lost 7 bases, and 21 bases lay between the germline ends. The CDR3 runs to 15 residues. The rearrangement uses TRBV28 and TRBJ1-1; possible D gene TRBD1, 6 bases. Specimen: peripheral blood or thyroid tissue (not recorded which). The receptor was derived from an adult woman with Graves' disease, either hyperthyroidism or ophthalmopathy (not recorded which). The CDR3 DNA follows: TGTGCCAGCAGAACGGACAGCACCGCGAACTTTGAAGCTTTCTTT. It specifies CASRTDSTANFEAFF.